This TCR beta chain derives from a study of cytomegalovirus exposure and HLA in healthy donors. Study-wide context: One earlier analysis, a look at 180 million or so T cells, found about 110 million unique TCR beta sequences.

The PCR had 60 Vbeta and 13 Jbeta primers. Generated by immunoSEQ multiplex PCR, the TCRdb table keeps only in-frame clones and is missing some. Among about 120,000 clones listed, around 75% were seen once. Healthy bone marrow donors made up the donor group. This sequence was found in a woman under 30 in good health and CMV-seronegative. The sample consisted of PBMCs.

The CDR3 sequence is CASSLRTGIYEQYF. In DNA, the CDR3 is TGTGCCAGCAGCCTCAGGACAGGGATCTACGAGCAGTACTTC. The chain recombines TRBV7-8 with TRBJ2-7; 8 bases are shared with TRBD1. The V segment lost 5 bases and the J segment 3 bases; nucleotides outside the gene matches: 6. Germline V gene lookup returns CDR1 SGHVS and CDR2 FQNEAQ. The CDR3 is 14 residues long.